Shown below are 14 T cell receptor beta chains from a single sample sequenced in a study of T cells in localized non-small cell lung cancer. Clones were read by immunoSEQ multiplex PCR, and TCRdb kept only the in-frame ones, dropping some. Of 90,000 to 100,000 clones listed, approximately 91% were seen once; the top ten hold about 4%. Sample: PBMCs, taken before any cancer treatment. These receptors were taken from a woman aged 40-75 years with stage II squamous cell lung carcinoma.

The rearrangement uses TRBV5-4 and TRBJ1-4, with D possibly TRBD1 on 6 matching bases. The germline V and J ends were trimmed by 4 bases and 8 bases, with 9 bases remaining between them. The CDR3 runs 12 residues. Germline CDR1 SGHNT, CDR2 YYREEE (reference sequence). This CDR3 is CASSSTGEKLFF. The DNA for the CDR3 is TGTGCCAGCAGCAGTACAGGGGAAAAACTGTTTTTT.

The V call is TRBV10-3, the J call TRBJ1-6, with a possible D match to TRBD1 (6 bases). Trimming left V 4 bases short and J 9 bases short, with 10 bases between. CDR1 and CDR2 (germline): ENHRY, SYGVKD. The CDR3 loop spans 13 amino acids. CDR3: CAISVTGFSPLHF. The CDR3 DNA reads as TGTGCCATCAGTGTAACAGGGTTTTCACCCCTCCACTTT.

The V call is TRBV15, the J call TRBJ1-1, with D unresolved. CDR3 size: 14 residues. Germline CDR1 and CDR2: LNHNV and YYDKDF (reference sequence). Trimming stripped 8 bases from V and 1 base from J, with 14 bases between. The CDR3 spells CATGFQIGNTEAFF. The CDR3 nucleotides are TGTGCCACCGGATTTCAAATTGGGAACACTGAAGCTTTCTTT.

This rearrangement joins TRBV20-1 to TRBJ1-2, with a weak D call TRBD1 (5 bases). The ends were cut back, 5 bases at V and 8 bases at J, with 12 bases in the middle. Germline CDR1 DFQATT, CDR2 SNEGSKA (reference sequence). The CDR3 has 11 amino acids. The chain's CDR3 is CSAVRDSGYTF. CDR3 DNA: TGCAGTGCTGTACGGGACTCGGGCTACACCTTC.

The chain has TRBV29-1 and TRBJ2-2; 10 nucleotides line up with TRBD2. J was trimmed by 1 base and V by 4 bases; bases with no gene match: 6. The germline CDR1 and CDR2 sequences are SQVTM and ANQGSEA. CDR3 length: 16 residues. CDR3 sequence: CSVVIWTSGNTGELFF. The CDR3 nucleotides read TGCAGCGTTGTAATATGGACTAGCGGGAACACCGGGGAGCTGTTTTTT.

This chain uses TRBV5-4 with TRBJ1-3, with TRBD1 as a possible D gene (5 bases). Germline V gene sequence: CDR1 SGHNT, CDR2 YYREEE (reference sequence). Trimming stripped 4 bases from V and 0 bases from J, with 17 bases between. The CDR3 runs to 17 residues. The DNA of the CDR3 is TGTGCCAGCAGCCACCCGAACATTGGGACCTCTGGAAACACCATATATTTT. Residues: CASSHPNIGTSGNTIYF.

V usage is TRBV29-1 and J usage is TRBJ1-6; D gene unclear. CDR1 and CDR2 (germline): SQVTM, ANQGSEA. The ends were cut back, 5 bases at V and 5 bases at J, with 10 bases in the middle. The CDR3 runs 13 residues. CDR3 sequence reads: CSVRSTDNSPLHF. The CDR3 region has the DNA TGCAGCGTTCGAAGTACAGATAATTCACCCCTCCACTTT.

The chain combines TRBV4-1 with TRBJ1-1, with 8 bases fitting TRBD1. The J segment lost 8 bases and the V segment lost 0 bases, leaving 14 bases of the junction unmatched. The CDR3 contains 17 residues. The germline V gene encodes CDR1 MGHRA and CDR2 YSYEKL. As DNA, the CDR3 is TGCGCCAGCAGCCAAGATGGGGTGGGCAGGGGGCGATGGGAAGCTTTCTTT. Amino acids: CASSQDGVGRGRWEAFF.

This chain connects TRBV6-6 to TRBJ1-3; D is unresolved. The CDR3 is made up of 13 amino acids. The germline V gene has CDR1 MNHNY and CDR2 SVGAGI (reference sequence). Trimming pared 6 bases from V and 0 bases from J, leaving 6 bases between. CDR3 residues: CASRPNSGNTIYF. The CDR3 DNA reads TGTGCCAGCAGGCCCAACTCTGGAAACACCATATATTTT.

The genes are TRBV6-5 and TRBJ1-1; D call uncertain. Deletions cut 0 bases from V and 7 bases from J, with 9 bases between. From germline, CDR1 is MNHEY and CDR2 SVGAGI. The CDR3 sequence is 13 residues long. CDR3 bases: TGTGCCAGCAGTTACTCCTCTAAACGTGAAGCTTTCTTT. Protein product: CASSYSSKREAFF.

This chain joins TRBV20-1 and TRBJ2-1; no reliable D call. V dropped 2 bases and J dropped 7 bases, with 6 bases sitting between them. CDR3 length: 11 residues. CDR1 is DFQATT and CDR2 is SNEGSKA in the germline V gene (reference sequence). As DNA, the CDR3 is TGCAGTGCTAGAAGAGAGAATGAGCAGTTCTTC. This gives the protein CSARRENEQFF.

This chain uses TRBV19 with TRBJ2-1; the D is unclear. With 4 bases removed from V and 7 bases from J, the gap between germline ends came to 8 bases. CDR3 length: 12 amino acids. Germline V lookup: CDR1 LNHDA, CDR2 SQIVND (reference sequence). The CDR3 here is CASSTSWNEQFF. The CDR3 DNA reads as TGTGCCAGTAGTACCAGTTGGAATGAGCAGTTCTTC.

The V and J genes are TRBV7-8 and TRBJ1-1; maybe TRBD1 (6 bases). Germline V gives CDR1 SGHVS, CDR2 FQNEAQ. Between the trimmed V and J ends, which lost 9 bases and 8 bases, there was a span of 19 bases. The CDR3 consists of 13 residues. CDR3 in amino acids: CASLGQGLAEAFF. The DNA for the CDR3 is TGTGCCAGTCTGGGGCAGGGGCTGGCCGAAGCTTTCTTT.

The CDR3 protein is CASRDSQETQYF. The CDR3 DNA is TGTGCCAGCAGGGACAGCCAAGAGACCCAGTACTTC. The V call is TRBV6-1, the J call TRBJ2-5; D is perhaps TRBD1 (6 bases). CDR1 and CDR2 from the germline V gene are MNHNS and SASEGT. Trimming shortened V by 6 bases and J by 1 base, and 6 bases separated the two germline ends. There are 12 residues in the CDR3.